This TCR beta chain was observed in a study of blood T cell repertoires in COVID-19. Turning to the study itself: PBMCs, B-cell-depleted T cells, or T cells were the source of the cDNA or gDNA that made up the material.

Some clones are missing from TCRdb's copy, which holds only in-frame ones; the method was immunoSEQ multiplex PCR. The data show 400,000 to 450,000 clones, roughly 88% seen once. This CDR3 spans 14 amino acids. In germline, CDR1 is LNHNV, CDR2 YYDKDF (reference sequence). Trimming shortened V by 3 bases and J by 6 bases, and 11 bases separated the two germline ends. This TCR was sampled from a woman aged 45-65 years with COVID-19, enrolled during active disease. The J gene is TRBJ2-2, the V gene TRBV15, with D perhaps TRBD2 (5 bases). The sequencing sample was made of peripheral blood. DNA for the CDR3: TGTGCCACCAGCAGGGATGGACTGGCCGGGGAGCTGTTTTTT. Protein product: CATSRDGLAGELFF. The variable domain in full, with the rest retrieved from reference TRBV15 and TRBJ2-2, is DAMVIQNPRYQVTQFGKPVTLSCSQTLNHNVMYWYQQKSSQAPKLLFHYYDKDFNNEADTPDNFQSRRPNTSFCFLDIRSPGLGDTAMYLCATSRDGLAGELFFGEGSRLTVL.